Sequencing of this T cell receptor (beta chain) was carried out in a study of blood T cell repertoires in COVID-19. Study background: Acute and convalescent COVID-19 samples came from the United States, Italy and Spain. The analysed material was cDNA or gDNA that came from T cells, B-cell-depleted T cells, or PBMCs.

As originally analysed: Amplified reference gene primers provided the basis for estimating nucleated cell counts. Assay used: immunoSEQ multiplex PCR; TCRdb lists only in-frame clones, some missing. Clonal size and the V and J genes are those of that table, whereas D and trimming came from the DNA. The sample holds about 160,000 clones, under 95% seen once. Germline CDR1 MNHEY, CDR2 SVGAGI. Trimming at V came to 6 bases and at J to 4 bases, leaving 6 bases not matched to a gene. The CDR3 is made up of 14 amino acids. V and J are TRBV6-5 and TRBJ2-5, with 9 bases lining up with TRBD2. The source of this sequence is a man between 60 and 70 years old with active or convalescent COVID-19. Sequencing used peripheral blood. The CDR3 DNA is TGTGCCAGCAGGGCGGGGGGGCTAGGAGAGACCCAGTACTTC. This translates into CASRAGGLGETQYF.